This T cell receptor beta chain was captured by sequencing in a study of OX40 agonist ivuxolimab in advanced cancers. Overall study context: Ivuxolimab was delivered to patients intravenously every 2 weeks at doses spanning 0.01 to 10 mg/kg.

CDR1 is ENHRY, CDR2 SYGVKD, per germline. This CDR3 comprises 12 residues. V was clipped by 11 bases and J by 7 bases, with 12 bases between them. TCRdb's table, derived via immunoSEQ multiplex PCR, lists solely in-frame clones and lacks some. This table has 75,000 to 95,000 clones, 85% appearing once. Patients had blood sampled at baseline and again on cycle 4 day 1 and cycle 7 day 1. General study findings and limits: The study found among the lowest clonal expansion in partial responders at 0.1-3.0 mg/kg.

The table lists this clone with a few counts. As yet, its antigen is unknown. The chain is built from TRBV10-3 and TRBJ1-6, with a possible D match to TRBD1 (5 bases). The receptor's source is an adult with an advanced solid tumor such as melanoma, head and neck, liver or kidney cancer. Sequencing was performed on CD4+ or CD8+ T cells sorted from blood, taken in a trial of the OX40 agonist ivuxolimab. CDR3 sequence reads: CAHRGVNSPLHF. The CDR3 DNA follows: TGTGCCCATCGGGGGGTAAATTCACCCCTCCACTTT.